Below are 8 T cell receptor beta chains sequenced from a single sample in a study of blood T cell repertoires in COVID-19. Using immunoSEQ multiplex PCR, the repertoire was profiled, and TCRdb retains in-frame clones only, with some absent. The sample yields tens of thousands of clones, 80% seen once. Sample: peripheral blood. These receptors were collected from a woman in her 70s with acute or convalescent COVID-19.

In nucleotides, the CDR3 is TGCGCCAGCAGCCAGGACTGGGGCAATCAGCCCCAGCATTTT. It encodes CASSQDWGNQPQHF. V usage is TRBV4-1 and J usage is TRBJ1-5; D not resolved. CDR3 length: 14 residues. Germline V gene lookup returns CDR1 MGHRA and CDR2 YSYEKL. V gave up 3 bases and J gave up 2 bases, with 8 bases separating them.

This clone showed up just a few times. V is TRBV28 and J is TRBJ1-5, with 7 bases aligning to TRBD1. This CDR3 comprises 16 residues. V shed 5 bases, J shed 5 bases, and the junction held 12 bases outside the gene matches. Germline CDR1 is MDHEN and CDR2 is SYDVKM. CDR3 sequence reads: CASSPPRQGIHQPQHF. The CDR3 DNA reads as TGTGCCAGCAGTCCTCCTAGACAGGGCATCCATCAGCCCCAGCATTTT.

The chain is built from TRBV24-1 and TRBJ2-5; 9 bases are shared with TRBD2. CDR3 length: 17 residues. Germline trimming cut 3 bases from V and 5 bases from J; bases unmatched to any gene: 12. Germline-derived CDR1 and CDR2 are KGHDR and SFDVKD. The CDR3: CATSDAAASGVWETQYF. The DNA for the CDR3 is TGTGCCACCAGTGATGCAGCGGCTAGCGGGGTATGGGAGACCCAGTACTTC.

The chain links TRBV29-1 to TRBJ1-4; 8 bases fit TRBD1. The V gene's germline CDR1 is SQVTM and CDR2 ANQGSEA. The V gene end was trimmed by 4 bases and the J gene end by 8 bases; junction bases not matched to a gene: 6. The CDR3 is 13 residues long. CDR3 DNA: TGCAGCGTTGCGGACAGGGAAAAGGAAAAACTGTTTTTT. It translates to CSVADREKEKLFF.

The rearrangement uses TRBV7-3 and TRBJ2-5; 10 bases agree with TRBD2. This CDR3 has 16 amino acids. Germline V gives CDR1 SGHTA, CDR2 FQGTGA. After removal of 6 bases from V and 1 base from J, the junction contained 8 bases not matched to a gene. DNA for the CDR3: TGTGCCAGCAGTCTAGCGGGGGAACCATTCCAAGAGACCCAGTACTTC. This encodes CASSLAGEPFQETQYF.

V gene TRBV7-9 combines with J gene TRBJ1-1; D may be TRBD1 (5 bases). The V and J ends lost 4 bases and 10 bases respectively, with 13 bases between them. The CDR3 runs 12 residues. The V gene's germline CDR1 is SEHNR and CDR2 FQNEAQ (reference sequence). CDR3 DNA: TGTGCCAGCAGCTCGGGACTGGGTGCAGCTTTCTTT. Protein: CASSSGLGAAFF.

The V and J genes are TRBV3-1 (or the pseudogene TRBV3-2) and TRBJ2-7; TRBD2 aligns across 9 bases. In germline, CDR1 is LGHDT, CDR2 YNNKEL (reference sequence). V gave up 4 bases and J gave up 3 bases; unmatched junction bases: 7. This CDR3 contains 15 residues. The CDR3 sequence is CASSRATTSGYEQYF. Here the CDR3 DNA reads TGTGCCAGCAGCCGTGCGACGACTAGCGGCTACGAGCAGTACTTC.

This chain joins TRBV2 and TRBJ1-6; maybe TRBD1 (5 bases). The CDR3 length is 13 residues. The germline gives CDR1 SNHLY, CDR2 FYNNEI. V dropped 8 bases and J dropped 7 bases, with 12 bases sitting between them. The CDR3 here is CASYRTLNSPLHF. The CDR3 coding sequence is TGTGCCAGCTACCGGACACTAAATTCACCCCTCCACTTT.